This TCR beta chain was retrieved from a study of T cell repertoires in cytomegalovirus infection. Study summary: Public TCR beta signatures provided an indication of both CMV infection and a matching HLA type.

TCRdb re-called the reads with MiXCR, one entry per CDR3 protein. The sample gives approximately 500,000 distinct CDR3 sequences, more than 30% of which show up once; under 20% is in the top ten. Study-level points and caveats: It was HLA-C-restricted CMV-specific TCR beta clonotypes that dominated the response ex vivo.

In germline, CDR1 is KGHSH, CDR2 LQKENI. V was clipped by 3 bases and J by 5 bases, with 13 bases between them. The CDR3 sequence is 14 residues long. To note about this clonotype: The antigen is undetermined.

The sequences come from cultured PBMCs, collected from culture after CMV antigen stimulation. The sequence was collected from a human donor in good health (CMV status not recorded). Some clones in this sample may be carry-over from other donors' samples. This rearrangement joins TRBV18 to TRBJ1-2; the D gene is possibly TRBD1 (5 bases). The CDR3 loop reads CASSPTGPIYGYTF. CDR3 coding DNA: TGTGCCAGCTCACCCACAGGCCCGATTTATGGCTACACCTTC.